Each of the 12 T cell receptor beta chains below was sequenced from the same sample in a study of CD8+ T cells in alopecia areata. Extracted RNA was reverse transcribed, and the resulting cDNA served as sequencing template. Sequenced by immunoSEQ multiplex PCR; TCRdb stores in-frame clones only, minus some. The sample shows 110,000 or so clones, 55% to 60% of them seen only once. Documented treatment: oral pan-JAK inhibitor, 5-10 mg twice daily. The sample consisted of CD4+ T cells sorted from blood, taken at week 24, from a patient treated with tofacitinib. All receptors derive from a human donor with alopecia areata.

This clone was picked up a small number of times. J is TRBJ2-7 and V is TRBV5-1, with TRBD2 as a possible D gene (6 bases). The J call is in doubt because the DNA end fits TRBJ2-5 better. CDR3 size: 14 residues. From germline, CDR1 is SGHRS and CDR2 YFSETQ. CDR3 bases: TGCGCCAGCAGCTTCAGCGGGTCGCAAGAGACCCAGTACTTC. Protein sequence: CASSFSGSQETQYF.

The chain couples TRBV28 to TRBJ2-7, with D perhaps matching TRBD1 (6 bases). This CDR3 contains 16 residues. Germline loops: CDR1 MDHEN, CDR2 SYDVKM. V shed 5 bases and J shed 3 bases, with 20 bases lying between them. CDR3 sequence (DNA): TGTGCCAGCAGTCCACCGGGACAAATTAGGAGCTACGAGCAGTACTTC. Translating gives CASSPPGQIRSYEQYF. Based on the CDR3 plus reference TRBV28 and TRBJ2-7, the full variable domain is DVKVTQSSRYLVKRTGEKVFLECVQDMDHENMFWYRQDPGLGLRLIYFSYDVKMKEKGDIPEGYSVSREKKERFSLILESASTNQTSMYLCASSPPGQIRSYEQYFGPGTRLTVT.

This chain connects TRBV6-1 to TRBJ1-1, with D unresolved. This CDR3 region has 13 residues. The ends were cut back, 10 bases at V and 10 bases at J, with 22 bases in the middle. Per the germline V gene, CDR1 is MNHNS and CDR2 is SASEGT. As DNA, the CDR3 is TGTGCCACCTCCGGGCTATCATCCCTAGGAGCTTTCTTT. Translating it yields CATSGLSSLGAFF.

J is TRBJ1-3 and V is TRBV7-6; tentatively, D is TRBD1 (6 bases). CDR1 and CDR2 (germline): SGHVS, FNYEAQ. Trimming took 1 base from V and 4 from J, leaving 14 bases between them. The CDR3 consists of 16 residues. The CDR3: CASSLVAGAAGNTIYF. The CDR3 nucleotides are TGTGCCAGCAGCTTAGTGGCGGGGGCTGCCGGAAACACCATATATTTT.

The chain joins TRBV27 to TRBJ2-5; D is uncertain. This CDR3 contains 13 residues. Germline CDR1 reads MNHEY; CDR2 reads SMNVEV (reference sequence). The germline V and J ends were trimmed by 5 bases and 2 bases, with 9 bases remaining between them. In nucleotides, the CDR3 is TGTGCCAGCAGTCCCTACTCTCAAGAGACCCAGTACTTC. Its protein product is CASSPYSQETQYF.

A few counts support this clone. This chain's CDR3 is CASRPRAGGHEQYF. The CDR3 nucleotides read TGTGCCAGTAGACCCCGGGCAGGGGGCCACGAGCAGTACTTC. The J gene is TRBJ2-7, the V gene TRBV19, with 8 bases lining up with TRBD1. Germline CDR1 is LNHDA and CDR2 is SQIVND (reference sequence). Trimming at V came to 6 bases and at J to 5 bases, leaving 9 bases not matched to a gene. The CDR3 spans 14 residues. Complete variable domain (other parts from reference TRBV19 and TRBJ2-7): DGGITQSPKYLFRKEGQNVTLSCEQNLNHDAMYWYRQDPGQGLRLIYYSQIVNDFQKGDIAEGYSVSREKKESFPLTVTSAQKNPTAFYLCASRPRAGGHEQYFGPGTRLTVT.

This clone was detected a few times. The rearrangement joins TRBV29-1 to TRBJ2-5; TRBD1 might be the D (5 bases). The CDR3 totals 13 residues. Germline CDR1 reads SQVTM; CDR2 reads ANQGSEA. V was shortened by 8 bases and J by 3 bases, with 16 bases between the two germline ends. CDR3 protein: CSIVPTGKETQYF. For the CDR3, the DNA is TGCAGCATTGTTCCTACAGGCAAAGAGACCCAGTACTTC.

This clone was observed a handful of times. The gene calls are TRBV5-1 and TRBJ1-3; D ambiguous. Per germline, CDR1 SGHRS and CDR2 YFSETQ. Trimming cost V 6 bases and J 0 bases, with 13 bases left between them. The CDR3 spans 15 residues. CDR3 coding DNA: TGCGCCAGCACCAAGGACGGAAGCTCTGGAAACACCATATATTTT. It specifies CASTKDGSSGNTIYF.

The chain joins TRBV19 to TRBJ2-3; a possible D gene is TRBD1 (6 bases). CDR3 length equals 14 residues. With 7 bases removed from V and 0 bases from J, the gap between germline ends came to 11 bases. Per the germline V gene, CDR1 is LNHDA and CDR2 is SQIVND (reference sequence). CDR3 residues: CASKDRTSTDTQYF. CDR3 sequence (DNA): TGTGCCAGTAAGGACAGAACAAGCACAGATACGCAGTATTTT.

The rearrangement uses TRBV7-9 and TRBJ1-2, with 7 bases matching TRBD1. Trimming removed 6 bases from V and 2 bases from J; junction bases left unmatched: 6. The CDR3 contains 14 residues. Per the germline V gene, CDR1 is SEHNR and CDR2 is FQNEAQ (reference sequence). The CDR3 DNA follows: TGTGCCAGCAGAAGCACAGGGGCCAACTATGGCTACACCTTC. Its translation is CASRSTGANYGYTF.

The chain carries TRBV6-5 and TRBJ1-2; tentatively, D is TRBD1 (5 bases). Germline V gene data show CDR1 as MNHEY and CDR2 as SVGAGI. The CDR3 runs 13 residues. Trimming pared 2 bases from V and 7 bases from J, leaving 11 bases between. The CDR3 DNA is TGTGCCAGCAGTTACCGGTCGACAGTTGGCTACACCTTC. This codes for CASSYRSTVGYTF.

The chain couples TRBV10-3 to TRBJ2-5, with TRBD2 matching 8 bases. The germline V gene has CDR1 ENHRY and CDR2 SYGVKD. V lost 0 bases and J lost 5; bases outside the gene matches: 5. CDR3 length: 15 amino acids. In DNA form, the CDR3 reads TGTGCCATCAGTGAGTCATCGGGACTAGGGGAGACCCAGTACTTC. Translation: CAISESSGLGETQYF.